This TCR beta chain was captured in a study of CD8 T cells in Susac syndrome. About 0.5 to 1 ug RNA was reverse transcribed with random hexamers. MiXCR, run by TCRdb on the immunoSEQ multiplex PCR reads, gives a single entry per CDR3 protein. The profile shows approximately 120,000 distinct CDR3 sequences, around 94% of them singletons. Trimming cost V 5 bases and J 5 bases, with 10 bases left between them. This CDR3 is built from 12 residues. The germline V gene has CDR1 SGHAT and CDR2 FQNNGV. FACS was used to enrich TEMRA cells, whereas the CD8+ and CD4+ T cells were obtained by negative isolation. The receptor's source is a human donor in good health. The chain has TRBV11-2 and TRBJ2-7, with D possibly being TRBD1 (5 bases). The sequenced sample was CD4+ T cells from PBMCs. CDR3 amino acids: CASSLRVDEQYF. The CDR3, as DNA: TGTGCCAGCAGCCTCAGGGTCGACGAGCAGTACTTC.